The 27 T cell receptor beta chains below all came from one sample that was sequenced in a study of beta chain features in type 1 diabetes. All of the isolated RNA was reverse transcribed, so expressed TCRB transcripts were sequenced. Some clones are missing from TCRdb's copy, which holds only in-frame ones; the method was immunoSEQ multiplex PCR. The sample includes 150,000 or so clones, about 51% of them seen just once. Sequencing input: Tregs from blood. The receptors were sampled from a man aged 18 to 35 in good health.

The genes are TRBV6-6 and TRBJ2-5, with 7 bases aligning to TRBD1. V shed 5 bases, J shed 4 bases, and the junction held 1 base outside the gene matches. CDR3 size: 12 residues. Looked up from germline, CDR1 is MNHNY and CDR2 is SVGAGI (reference sequence). DNA of the CDR3: TGTGCCAGCAGTCGGGACAGAGAGACCCAGTACTTC. It yields the protein CASSRDRETQYF.

This chain links TRBV27 with TRBJ1-5; D perhaps matches TRBD1 (5 bases). Deletions cut 5 bases from V and 6 bases from J, with 11 bases between. The CDR3 spans 13 residues. CDR1 and CDR2 from the germline V gene are MNHEY and SMNVEV (reference sequence). The CDR3, as DNA: TGTGCCAGCAGTCCAGGGCCTACTCAGCCCCAGCATTTT. Protein sequence: CASSPGPTQPQHF.

The rearrangement joins TRBV7-2 to TRBJ2-1; perhaps TRBD2 as D (6 bases). CDR3 length equals 16 residues. Germline V gene data show CDR1 as SGHTA and CDR2 as FQGNSA. Trimming took off 6 bases at V and 3 bases at J, with 18 bases between the two ends. The CDR3, as DNA: TGTGCCAGCAGTCCTAGAGGACTACCTGACTACAATGAGCAGTTCTTC. This translates into CASSPRGLPDYNEQFF.

The chain combines TRBV27 with TRBJ2-7, with TRBD1 matching over 9 bases. The germline gives CDR1 MNHEY, CDR2 SMNVEV (reference sequence). CDR3 length: 16 amino acids. V lost 5 bases and J lost 0; bases outside the gene matches: 8. CDR3 DNA sequence: TGTGCCAGCAGTCCCTTCGGACAGGGGTTCTCCTACGAGCAGTACTTC. Its protein product is CASSPFGQGFSYEQYF.

This chain uses TRBV7-9 with TRBJ2-7; 16 positions match TRBD2. CDR1 and CDR2 from the germline V gene are SEHNR and FQNEAQ (reference sequence). V lost 7 bases to trimming and J lost 1 base; unmatched junction nucleotides: 10. CDR3 length equals 18 residues. The chain's CDR3 is CASTPGLAGGPSSYEQYF. The CDR3 DNA is TGTGCCAGCACCCCGGGACTAGCGGGAGGGCCCTCTTCCTACGAGCAGTACTTC. Drawing the rest from reference TRBV7-9 and TRBJ2-7, the complete variable domain is DTGVSQNPRHKITKRGQNVTFRCDPISEHNRLYWYRQTLGQGPEFLTYFQNEAQLEKSRLLSDRFSAERPKGSFSTLEIQRTEQGDSAMYLCASTPGLAGGPSSYEQYFGPGTRLTVT.

The V gene is TRBV28, the J gene TRBJ1-1; 8 nucleotides agree with TRBD1. The CDR3 totals 13 residues. Germline CDR1 MDHEN, CDR2 SYDVKM. The V gene end was trimmed by 3 bases and the J gene end by 3 bases; junction bases not matched to a gene: 0. In nucleotides, the CDR3 is TGTGCCAGCAGTTTGACAGGGGACACTGAAGCTTTCTTT. Protein: CASSLTGDTEAFF.

CDR3 region: CASSFREETQYF. DNA of the CDR3: TGTGCCAGCAGCTTCAGGGAAGAGACCCAGTACTTC. V and J are TRBV7-9 and TRBJ2-5; possibly TRBD1 for D (5 bases). The germline V and J ends were trimmed by 3 bases and 3 bases, with 5 bases remaining between them. The CDR3 is 12 residues long. Germline CDR1 is SEHNR and CDR2 is FQNEAQ (reference sequence).

The J gene is TRBJ1-5, the V gene TRBV28; D gene ambiguous. V shed 3 bases and J shed 1 base, with 10 bases lying between them. Germline CDR1 reads MDHEN; CDR2 reads SYDVKM. This CDR3 comprises 15 residues. This CDR3 is CASSFRGGSNQPQHF. CDR3 coding DNA: TGTGCCAGCAGTTTTCGGGGAGGAAGCAATCAGCCCCAGCATTTT.

J is TRBJ2-2 and V is TRBV5-6; D is uncertain. The length of the CDR3 is 13 residues. V was cut by 1 base and J by 7 bases, with 8 bases left in between. Looked up from germline, CDR1 is SGHDT and CDR2 is YYEEEE. CDR3 protein: CASSLSGIGELFF. CDR3 bases: TGTGCCAGCAGCTTGTCAGGAATCGGGGAGCTGTTTTTT.

The J gene is TRBJ1-5, the V gene TRBV28; weak D call: TRBD1 (5 bases). Trimming pared 2 bases from V and 6 bases from J, leaving 20 bases between. The CDR3 has 17 residues. Germline loops: CDR1 MDHEN, CDR2 SYDVKM. CDR3 sequence reads: CASSLRAEGRESQPQHF. The DNA of the CDR3 is TGTGCCAGCAGTTTAAGGGCCGAAGGCAGGGAAAGTCAGCCCCAGCATTTT.

This chain uses TRBV19 with TRBJ1-1; 7 bases are a match to TRBD1. CDR3 length equals 13 residues. The V gene end was trimmed by 5 bases and the J gene end by 6 bases; junction bases not matched to a gene: 6. Germline values: CDR1 LNHDA, CDR2 SQIVND (reference sequence). DNA for the CDR3: TGTGCCAGTAGTTTACAGGGGTACCCTGAAGCTTTCTTT. This translates into CASSLQGYPEAFF. Full variable domain (rest looked up from reference TRBV19 and TRBJ1-1): DGGITQSPKYLFRKEGQNVTLSCEQNLNHDAMYWYRQDPGQGLRLIYYSQIVNDFQKGDIAEGYSVSREKKESFPLTVTSAQKNPTAFYLCASSLQGYPEAFFGQGTRLTVV.

This clone was counted only a few times. The chain recombines TRBV5-1 with TRBJ2-6; D is perhaps TRBD2 (5 bases). The germline CDR1 and CDR2 sequences are SGHRS and YFSETQ. The germline V and J ends were trimmed by 2 bases and 0 bases, with 6 bases remaining between them. The CDR3 loop spans 15 amino acids. The DNA of the CDR3 is TGCGCCAGCAGCTTTGGGAGCTCTGGGGCCAACGTCCTGACTTTC. This gives the protein CASSFGSSGANVLTF.

In its sample, this clone was seen a few times. This sequence joins TRBV2 and TRBJ1-1; the D gene is possibly TRBD1 (6 bases). CDR1 SNHLY and CDR2 FYNNEI come from the germline V gene. The CDR3 is 13 amino acids. V lost 6 bases and J 2 bases, leaving 10 bases between the germline ends. The CDR3 reads CASRQGSNTEAFF. CDR3 sequence (DNA): TGTGCCAGCAGACAGGGATCTAACACTGAAGCTTTCTTT.

The chain is built from TRBV7-3 and TRBJ1-1; unclear D gene. V lost 3 bases, J lost 1 base, and 6 bases lay in between. This CDR3 is built from 13 residues. Germline V gene sequence: CDR1 SGHTA, CDR2 FQGTGA. CDR3 region: CASSFAENTEAFF. The CDR3 bases are TGTGCCAGCAGCTTCGCAGAGAACACTGAAGCTTTCTTT.

The gene calls are TRBV7-9 and TRBJ2-7; D uncertain. Trimming stripped 5 bases from V and 3 bases from J, with 11 bases between. The CDR3 length is 13 residues. Germline V gene data show CDR1 as SEHNR and CDR2 as FQNEAQ (reference sequence). In nucleotides, the CDR3 is TGTGCCAGCAGCCCGCGACACGTCTACGAGCAGTACTTC. Protein product: CASSPRHVYEQYF. The full variable domain, rest sourced from reference TRBV7-9 and TRBJ2-7, is DTGVSQNPRHKITKRGQNVTFRCDPISEHNRLYWYRQTLGQGPEFLTYFQNEAQLEKSRLLSDRFSAERPKGSFSTLEIQRTEQGDSAMYLCASSPRHVYEQYFGPGTRLTVT.

V and J are TRBV28 and TRBJ1-2; D not resolved. CDR3 length: 13 residues. Germline CDR1 MDHEN, CDR2 SYDVKM. Trimming pared 6 bases from V and 4 bases from J, leaving 12 bases between. The CDR3 nucleotides are TGTGCCAGCAGAAAGGAGGGTAGCTATGGCTACACCTTC. Its translation is CASRKEGSYGYTF.

The V and J genes are TRBV30 and TRBJ1-2; D is unclear. Germline V gene sequence: CDR1 GTSNPN, CDR2 SVGIG (reference sequence). This CDR3 comprises 15 residues. V was cut by 0 bases and J by 4 bases, with 15 bases left in between. The CDR3 loop reads CAWSVRWVEIYGYTF. CDR3 in DNA: TGTGCCTGGAGTGTACGGTGGGTGGAGATCTATGGCTACACCTTC.

V and J are TRBV7-3 and TRBJ1-2; the match to TRBD1 covers 9 bases. V lost 4 bases and J lost 7; bases outside the gene matches: 7. CDR1 is SGHTA, CDR2 FQGTGA, per germline. CDR3 length: 14 amino acids. The CDR3 protein is CASSYTTGGSGYTF. Here the CDR3 DNA reads TGTGCCAGCAGCTACACGACAGGGGGAAGTGGCTACACCTTC.

The rearrangement joins TRBV7-2 to TRBJ1-2; D gene unclear. V gave up 5 bases and J gave up 8 bases, with 18 bases separating them. CDR1 and CDR2 (germline): SGHTA, FQGNSA. This CDR3 is built from 14 residues. The CDR3 protein is CASSLRESGLGYTF. The CDR3 coding sequence is TGTGCCAGCAGCCTCCGGGAGTCCGGGTTGGGCTACACCTTC.

V and J are TRBV5-4 and TRBJ2-5; 9 nucleotides line up with TRBD1. The CDR3 consists of 15 residues. The ends lost 0 bases at V and 4 bases at J; junction bases unmatched: 4. Germline V gene sequence: CDR1 SGHNT, CDR2 YYREEE (reference sequence). CDR3 sequence: CASSLAGTGTETQYF. CDR3 bases: TGTGCCAGCAGCTTGGCCGGGACAGGGACAGAGACCCAGTACTTC.

The chain couples TRBV5-4 to TRBJ2-2; TRBD2 agrees at 10 bases. V trimming: 3 bases; J trimming: 7 bases; junction bases outside the gene matches: 9. There are 16 residues in the CDR3. CDR1 SGHNT and CDR2 YYREEE come from the germline V gene (reference sequence). The CDR3 sequence: CASSYHSGGSHGELFF. CDR3 nucleotide sequence: TGTGCCAGCAGCTATCATAGCGGGGGGTCTCACGGGGAGCTGTTTTTT.

The chain couples TRBV29-1 to TRBJ2-1, with a tentative D call TRBD1 (6 bases). The V gene's germline CDR1 is SQVTM and CDR2 ANQGSEA. V lost 8 bases and J lost 4, with 15 bases in between. The CDR3 contains 13 residues. For the CDR3, the DNA is TGCAGCCAAGCCCGGGACAAGTACAATGAGCAGTTCTTC. Amino acid sequence: CSQARDKYNEQFF.

CDR3 sequence: CASSPHAGGAETQYF. CDR3 DNA: TGTGCCAGCAGTCCCCACGCGGGGGGCGCGGAGACCCAGTACTTC. The chain couples TRBV28 to TRBJ2-5; 8 positions agree with TRBD2. V gave up 5 bases and J gave up 5 bases; unmatched junction bases: 10. CDR3 length: 15 amino acids. The germline CDR1 and CDR2 sequences are MDHEN and SYDVKM.

This clone was detected only a few times. The chain combines TRBV4-2 with TRBJ2-1, with D possibly matching TRBD2 (6 bases). The V and J ends lost 0 bases and 7 bases respectively, with 16 bases between them. Germline V lookup: CDR1 LGHNA, CDR2 YNFKEQ. The CDR3 has 16 residues. DNA of the CDR3: TGTGCCAGCAGCCAAGATCAATCCGGGAGTAAGAATGAGCAGTTCTTC. This encodes CASSQDQSGSKNEQFF.

The rearrangement joins TRBV28 to TRBJ1-1; D call uncertain. V gave up 2 bases and J gave up 0 bases, with 16 bases separating them. This CDR3 has 17 residues. Germline lookup yields CDR1 MDHEN and CDR2 SYDVKM. Here the CDR3 reads CASSLRREGRVNTEAFF. DNA for the CDR3: TGTGCCAGCAGTTTAAGGAGAGAGGGTAGGGTGAACACTGAAGCTTTCTTT. Variable domain in full (rest from reference TRBV28 and TRBJ1-1): DVKVTQSSRYLVKRTGEKVFLECVQDMDHENMFWYRQDPGLGLRLIYFSYDVKMKEKGDIPEGYSVSREKKERFSLILESASTNQTSMYLCASSLRREGRVNTEAFFGQGTRLTVV.

V and J are TRBV7-3 and TRBJ2-2; D possibly corresponds to TRBD2 (6 bases). Trimming shortened V by 4 bases and J by 2 bases, and 14 bases separated the two germline ends. This CDR3 is built from 16 residues. Per the germline V gene, CDR1 is SGHTA and CDR2 is FQGTGA. The CDR3 DNA reads as TGTGCCAGCAGCTCCAACCCGGGACTCAACACCGGGGAGCTGTTTTTT. It specifies CASSSNPGLNTGELFF.

The gene calls are TRBV7-2 and TRBJ2-3; unclear D gene. Germline V gene data show CDR1 as SGHTA and CDR2 as FQGNSA. CDR3 length equals 11 residues. V lost 5 bases and J lost 9, with 9 bases in between. For the CDR3, the DNA is TGTGCCAGCAGCCCTCCTGGCACGCAGTATTTT. Its translation: CASSPPGTQYF. Using reference TRBV7-2 and TRBJ2-3 for the parts outside the CDR3, the full variable domain is GAGVSQSPSNKVTEKGKDVELRCDPISGHTALYWYRQSLGQGLEFLIYFQGNSAPDKSGLPSDRFSAERTGGSVSTLTIQRTQQEDSAVYLCASSPPGTQYFGPGTRLTVL.